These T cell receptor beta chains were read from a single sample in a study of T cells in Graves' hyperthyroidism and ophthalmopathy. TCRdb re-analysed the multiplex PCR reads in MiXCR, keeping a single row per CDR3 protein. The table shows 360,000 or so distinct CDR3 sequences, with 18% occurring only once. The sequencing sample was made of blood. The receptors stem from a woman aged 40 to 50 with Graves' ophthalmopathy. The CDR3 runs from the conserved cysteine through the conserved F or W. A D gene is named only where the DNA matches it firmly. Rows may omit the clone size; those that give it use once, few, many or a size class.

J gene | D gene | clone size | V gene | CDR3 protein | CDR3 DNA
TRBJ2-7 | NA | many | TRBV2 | CASSEAYQSYEQYF | TGTGCCAGCAGTGAAGCCTACCAAAGCTACGAGCAGTACTTC
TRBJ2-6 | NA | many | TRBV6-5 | CASRTSGANVLTF | TGTGCCAGCAGAACGAGCGGGGCCAACGTCCTGACTTTC
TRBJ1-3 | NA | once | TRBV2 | CASSGDGISGNTIYF | TGTGCCAGCAGTGGGGACGGAATCTCTGGAAACACCATATATTTT
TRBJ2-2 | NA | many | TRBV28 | CASASVGMENTGELFF | TGTGCCAGCGCCTCTGTGGGGATGGAGAACACCGGGGAGCTGTTTTTT
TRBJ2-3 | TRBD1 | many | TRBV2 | CASRPPTGDTDTQYF | TGTGCCAGCAGGCCCCCGACAGGGGACACAGATACGCAGTATTTT
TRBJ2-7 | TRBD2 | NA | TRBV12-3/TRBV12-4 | CASRPLAGGPHEQYF | TGTGCCAGCAGACCACTAGCGGGAGGGCCCCACGAGCAGTACTTC
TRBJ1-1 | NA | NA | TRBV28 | CASSSPRQVGEAFF | TGTGCCAGCAGTTCTCCTCGACAGGTTGGTGAAGCTTTCTTT
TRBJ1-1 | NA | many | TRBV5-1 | CASNGGQLNTEAFF | TGCGCCAGCAATGGAGGACAATTGAACACTGAAGCTTTCTTT
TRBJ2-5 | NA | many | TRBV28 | CASSLSRTIQETQYF | TGTGCCAGCAGTTTAAGCCGGACAATCCAAGAGACCCAGTACTTC
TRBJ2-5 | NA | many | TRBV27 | CASSRFATLETQYF | TGTGCCAGCAGTCGCTTCGCGACTCTTGAGACCCAGTACTTC
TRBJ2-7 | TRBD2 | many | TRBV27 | CAGGPGLAGRKHYEQYF | TGTGCCGGGGGACCTGGACTAGCGGGTCGGAAGCACTACGAGCAGTACTTC
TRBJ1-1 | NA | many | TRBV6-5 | CASSLPGQPEAFF | TGTGCCAGCAGTCTCCCTGGACAGCCTGAAGCTTTCTTT
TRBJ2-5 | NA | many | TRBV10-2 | CASLGGSETQYF | TGCGCCAGTTTAGGGGGATCAGAGACCCAGTACTTC
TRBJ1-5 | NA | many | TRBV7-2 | CASSLAPSNQPQHF | TGTGCCAGCAGCTTAGCGCCCAGCAATCAGCCCCAGCATTTT
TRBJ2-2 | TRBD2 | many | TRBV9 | CASSVATSGTGELFF | TGTGCCAGCAGCGTAGCCACTAGCGGCACCGGGGAGCTGTTTTTT
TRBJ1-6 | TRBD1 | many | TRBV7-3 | CASSSTGGYSPLHF | TGTGCCAGCAGTTCGACAGGGGGCTATTCACCCCTCCACTTT
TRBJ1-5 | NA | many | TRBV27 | CASSLTPGVSNQPQHF | TGTGCCAGCAGTTTAACACCAGGGGTTAGCAATCAGCCCCAGCATTTT
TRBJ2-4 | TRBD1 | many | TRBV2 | CASSGGQGFQNIQYF | TGTGCCAGCAGTGGAGGACAGGGATTTCAAAACATTCAGTACTTC
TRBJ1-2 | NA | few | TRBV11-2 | CASSLGVGGVSGYTF | TGTGCCAGCAGCTTAGGTGTAGGGGGTGTCTCGGGCTACACCTTC
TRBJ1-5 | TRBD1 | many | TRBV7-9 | CASSSLDRGNQPQHF | TGTGCCAGCAGCTCCCTTGACAGGGGGAATCAGCCCCAGCATTTT
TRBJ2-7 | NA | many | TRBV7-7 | CASSLARWGEQYF | TGTGCTAGCAGCTTAGCGAGGTGGGGGGAGCAGTACTTC
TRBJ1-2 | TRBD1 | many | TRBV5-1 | CASSSGTADYGYTF | TGCGCCAGCAGCTCCGGGACAGCTGACTATGGCTACACCTTC
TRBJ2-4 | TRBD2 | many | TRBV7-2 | CASSSGGTSADIQYF | TGTGCCAGCAGCTCCGGAGGGACTAGTGCCGACATTCAGTACTTC
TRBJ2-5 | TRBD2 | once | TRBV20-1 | CSAKVGGALETQYF | TGCAGTGCTAAAGTCGGGGGGGCTTTAGAGACCCAGTACTTC
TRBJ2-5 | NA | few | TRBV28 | CASSGTRTYQETQYF | TGTGCCAGCAGTGGGACAAGGACGTACCAAGAGACCCAGTACTTC
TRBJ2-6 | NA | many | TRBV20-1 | CSPLVSGANVLTF | TGCAGTCCCCTCGTCTCTGGGGCCAACGTCCTGACTTTC
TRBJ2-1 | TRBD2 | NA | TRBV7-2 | CASSLGPSGYNEQFF | TGTGCCAGCAGCTTGGGGCCTAGCGGGTACAATGAGCAGTTCTTC
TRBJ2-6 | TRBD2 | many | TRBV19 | CATARGGSGANVLTF | TGTGCCACCGCCCGGGGGGGCTCTGGGGCCAACGTCCTGACTTTC
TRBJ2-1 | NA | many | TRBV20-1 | CSARDQTTYYNEQFF | TGCAGTGCTAGAGATCAGACTACATACTACAATGAGCAGTTCTTC
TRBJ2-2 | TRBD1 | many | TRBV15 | CATSRDQGEVGGELFF | TGTGCCACCAGCAGAGATCAGGGGGAAGTAGGCGGGGAGCTGTTTTTT
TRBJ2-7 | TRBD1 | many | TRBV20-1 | CSATGLYEQYF | TGCAGTGCGACAGGGCTCTACGAGCAGTACTTC
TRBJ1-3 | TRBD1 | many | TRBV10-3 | CAIGSGTGGNTIYF | TGTGCCATCGGCTCTGGGACAGGCGGAAACACCATATATTTT
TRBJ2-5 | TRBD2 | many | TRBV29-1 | CSSTTSGQIQETQYF | TGCAGCTCCACTACTAGCGGGCAGATCCAAGAGACCCAGTACTTC
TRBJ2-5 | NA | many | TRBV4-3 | CASSQVAEPWETQYF | TGCGCCAGCAGCCAAGTCGCCGAGCCGTGGGAGACCCAGTACTTC
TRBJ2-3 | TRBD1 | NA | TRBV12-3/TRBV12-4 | CASSPTQGRGTDTQYF | TGTGCCAGCAGTCCGACACAGGGGCGAGGCACAGATACGCAGTATTTT
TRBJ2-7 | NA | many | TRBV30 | CAWSVPPRGIAYEQYF | TGTGCCTGGAGTGTACCCCCCCGAGGGATTGCCTACGAGCAGTACTTC
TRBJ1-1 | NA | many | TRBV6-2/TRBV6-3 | CASSPGLEAFF | TGTGCCAGCAGCCCTGGACTCGAAGCTTTCTTT